This T cell receptor (beta chain) appears in the sequencing data of a study of shared clonotypes between healthy human individuals. This clone appeared a single time. Produced via immunoSEQ multiplex PCR; TCRdb's table is partial and in-frame only. The table records roughly 2,500,000 clones, 80% to 95% of them present only once. The receptor comes from a man aged 18-30 years in good health. Some clones in this sample may be carry-over from other donors' samples. The sample was naive CD4+ T cells from PBMCs. The sample's subset: CD45RA+ positively selected.

CDR3 DNA: TGTGCCAGCAGCCCCGGGGGACTTTTCAATGAGCAGTTCTTC. Protein sequence: CASSPGGLFNEQFF. V and J are TRBV11-2 and TRBJ2-1; D possibly corresponds to TRBD2 (6 bases). CDR1 SGHAT and CDR2 FQNNGV come from the germline V gene. V was shortened by 5 bases and J by 6 bases, with 14 bases between the two germline ends. The CDR3 has 14 residues.